In this sample, the clone carrying this TCR beta chain turned up a few times. Its antigen is still unknown. The source of the sample is a study of T-cell memory formation after mild COVID-19. Between the trimmed V and J ends, which lost 3 bases and 2 bases, there was a span of 13 bases. CDR3 length: 15 amino acids. Germline assignment: CDR1 MNHNY and CDR2 SVGAGI (reference sequence). Employing constant-segment primers, 5'RACE generated TCR alpha and TCR beta cDNA libraries bearing sample barcodes and UMIs. Each CDR3 protein gets one entry after TCRdb re-called the 5' RACE reads with MiXCR. The sample holds 110,000 to 150,000 distinct CDR3 sequences, almost 25% seen once. General observations from the study: Within pre-infection memory, some responding clones were found, suggesting cross-reactive memory joined.

This sequence originates from an adult woman who had mild COVID-19 (a few samples of this study predate the infection). Cell type and time point are not known. The chain combines TRBV6-6 with TRBJ1-1; D unresolved. The sample comprised PBMCs or a T cell subset sorted from them (not recorded which). In nucleotides, the CDR3 is TGTGCCAGCAGTTATAGGTCTGGGGAAAACACTGAAGCTTTCTTT. It yields the protein CASSYRSGENTEAFF.